This TCR beta chain was documented in a study of CD8+ T cells in alopecia areata. Study as a whole: Treated patients took oral tofacitinib at 5 to 10 mg twice daily. Study results and limitations: Affected lesional scalp, above all in alopecia totalis/universalis, was more clonal than normal scalp. For patients receiving tofacitinib, scalp clonality and expanded CD8+ clones among the top 100 significantly decreased.

The CDR3 has 15 residues. Trimming removed 2 bases from V and 4 bases from J; junction bases left unmatched: 7. Germline CDR1 GTSNPN, CDR2 SVGIG (reference sequence). Treatment denoted: oral pan-JAK inhibitor, 5-10 mg twice daily. Extracted RNA was reverse transcribed into cDNA, the sequencing template. Profiled with immunoSEQ multiplex PCR; TCRdb holds only in-frame clones, not every one. The sample consists of 150,000 to 200,000 clones, roughly 60% of them appearing once. This clone was picked up one time. Its cognate antigen is unknown. This chain uses TRBV30 with TRBJ2-3; TRBD2 aligns across 9 bases. Sample: CD4+ T cells sorted from blood, taken at week 24, from a patient treated with tofacitinib. The sequence came from a human donor with alopecia areata. CDR3 loop: CAWSLWLAGSDTQYF. CDR3 bases: TGTGCCTGGAGTCTTTGGCTAGCGGGATCAGATACGCAGTATTTT.